These 4 T cell receptor beta chains were all obtained from the same sample, sequenced in a study of T cell repertoires in cytomegalovirus infection. One entry per CDR3 protein results from TCRdb running MiXCR on the reads. The table has 510,000 or so distinct CDR3 sequences, less than 30% seen once. The material sequenced was PBMCs. These receptors all come from a human donor in good health (CMV status not recorded). Some clones in this sample may be carry-over from other donors' samples.

V gene TRBV27 combines with J gene TRBJ2-7; 11 bases agree with TRBD1. Germline assignment: CDR1 MNHEY and CDR2 SMNVEV (reference sequence). V trimming: 5 bases; J trimming: 4 bases; junction bases outside the gene matches: 7. The CDR3 totals 15 residues. The DNA of the CDR3 is TGTGCCAGCAGTGGACAGGGGGCGGTATATTACGAGCAGTACTTC. Its translation: CASSGQGAVYYEQYF.

This clonotype was observed a handful of times. The V gene is TRBV29-1, the J gene TRBJ2-6; TRBD1 agrees at 10 bases. CDR1 SQVTM and CDR2 ANQGSEA come from the germline V gene. The CDR3 covers 15 residues. With 5 bases clipped from V and 1 base from J, the junction kept 2 bases outside the gene matches. For the CDR3, the DNA is TGCAGCGTTCGACAGGGGGCGTCTGGGGCCAACGTCCTGACTTTC. Translation gives CSVRQGASGANVLTF.

Note on this clonotype: An end of the junction does not agree with germline; a read error may underlie this. The chain links TRBV5-3 to TRBJ2-7, with 12 bases lining up with TRBD1. TRBV5-3 is given ORF status, its function remaining uncertain. This CDR3 comprises 15 residues. The CDR3 is CASSSGGQGALEQYF. DNA of the CDR3: TGTGCCAGCAGCTCGGGGGGACAGGGGGCGTTGGAGCAGTACTTC.

The genes are TRBV7-6 and TRBJ2-7, with D perhaps assigned TRBD1 or TRBD2 (6 bases each). This CDR3 contains 14 residues. The ends were cut back, 4 bases at V and 4 bases at J, with 14 bases in the middle. Germline CDR1 and CDR2: SGHVS and FNYEAQ. The CDR3 loop is CASSYAGGRYEQYF. As DNA, the CDR3 is TGTGCCAGCAGCTACGCCGGGGGCCGGTACGAGCAGTACTTC.